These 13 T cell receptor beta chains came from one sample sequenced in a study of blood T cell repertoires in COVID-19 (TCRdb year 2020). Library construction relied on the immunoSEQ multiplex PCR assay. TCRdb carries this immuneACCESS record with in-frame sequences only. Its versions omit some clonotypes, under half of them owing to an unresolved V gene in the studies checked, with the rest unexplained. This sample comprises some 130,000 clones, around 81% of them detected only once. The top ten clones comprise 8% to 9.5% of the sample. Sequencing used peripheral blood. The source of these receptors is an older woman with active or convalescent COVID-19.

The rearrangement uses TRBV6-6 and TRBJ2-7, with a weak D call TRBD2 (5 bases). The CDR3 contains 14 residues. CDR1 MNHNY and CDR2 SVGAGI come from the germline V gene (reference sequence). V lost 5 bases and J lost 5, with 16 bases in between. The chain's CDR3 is CASSQQTGLDEQYV. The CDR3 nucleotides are TGTGCCAGCAGTCAACAGACGGGATTGGACGAGCAGTACGTC.

In DNA, the CDR3 is TGTGCCAGCAGTTTATCAGGGCTTAGCAATCAGCCCCAGCATTTT. This gives the protein CASSLSGLSNQPQHF. The chain links TRBV28 to TRBJ1-5, with a tentative D call TRBD1 (5 bases). Germline V CDR1 and CDR2: MDHEN, SYDVKM. V lost 1 base, J lost 0 bases, and 7 bases lay in between. The CDR3 sequence is 15 residues long. Full variable domain (outside the CDR3, taken from reference TRBV28 and TRBJ1-5): DVKVTQSSRYLVKRTGEKVFLECVQDMDHENMFWYRQDPGLGLRLIYFSYDVKMKEKGDIPEGYSVSREKKERFSLILESASTNQTSMYLCASSLSGLSNQPQHFGDGTRLSIL.

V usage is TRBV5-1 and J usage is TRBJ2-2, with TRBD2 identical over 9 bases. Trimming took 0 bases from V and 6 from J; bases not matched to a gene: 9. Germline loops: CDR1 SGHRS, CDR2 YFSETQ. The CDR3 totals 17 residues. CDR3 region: CASSLDSAGGLAGELFF. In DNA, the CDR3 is TGCGCCAGCAGCTTGGATTCTGCGGGGGGGCTCGCCGGGGAGCTGTTTTTT. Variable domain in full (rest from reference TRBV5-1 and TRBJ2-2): KAGVTQTPRYLIKTRGQQVTLSCSPISGHRSVSWYQQTPGQGLQFLFEYFSETQRNKGNFPGRFSGRQFSNSRSEMNVSTLELGDSALYLCASSLDSAGGLAGELFFGEGSRLTVL.

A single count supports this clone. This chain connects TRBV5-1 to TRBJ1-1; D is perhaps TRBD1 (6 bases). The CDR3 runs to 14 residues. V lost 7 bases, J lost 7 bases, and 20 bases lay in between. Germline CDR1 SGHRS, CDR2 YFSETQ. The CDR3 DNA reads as TGCGCCAGCTCCTTCCGGGGGGCAGAGGGTGAAGCTTTCTTT. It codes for CASSFRGAEGEAFF.

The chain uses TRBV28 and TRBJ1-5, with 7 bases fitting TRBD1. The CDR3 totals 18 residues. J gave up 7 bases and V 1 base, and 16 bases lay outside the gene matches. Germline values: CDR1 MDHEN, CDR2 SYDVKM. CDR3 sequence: CASSLFPPKGARDQPQHF. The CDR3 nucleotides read TGTGCCAGCAGTTTATTCCCCCCGAAGGGGGCGAGGGACCAGCCCCAGCATTTT.

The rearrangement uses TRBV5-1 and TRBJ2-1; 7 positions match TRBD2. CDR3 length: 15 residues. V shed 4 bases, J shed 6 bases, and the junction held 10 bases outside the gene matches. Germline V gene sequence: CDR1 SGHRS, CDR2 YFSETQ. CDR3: CASSRSLGGSNEQFF. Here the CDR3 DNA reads TGCGCCAGCAGCCGAAGTCTGGGGGGGTCCAATGAGCAGTTCTTC.

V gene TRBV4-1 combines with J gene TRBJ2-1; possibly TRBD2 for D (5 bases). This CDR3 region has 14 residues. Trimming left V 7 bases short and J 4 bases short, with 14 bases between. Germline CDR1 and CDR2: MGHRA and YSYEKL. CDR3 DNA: TGCGCCAGCACCGGAGGCGGCCGGTACAATGAGCAGTTCTTC. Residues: CASTGGGRYNEQFF.

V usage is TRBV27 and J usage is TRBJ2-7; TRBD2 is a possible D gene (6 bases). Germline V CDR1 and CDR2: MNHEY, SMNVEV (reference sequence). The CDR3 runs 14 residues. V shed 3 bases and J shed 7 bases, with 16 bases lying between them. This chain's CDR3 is CASSLSRAAGEQYF. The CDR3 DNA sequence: TGTGCCAGCAGTTTGAGCCGGGCGGCGGGGGAGCAGTACTTC.

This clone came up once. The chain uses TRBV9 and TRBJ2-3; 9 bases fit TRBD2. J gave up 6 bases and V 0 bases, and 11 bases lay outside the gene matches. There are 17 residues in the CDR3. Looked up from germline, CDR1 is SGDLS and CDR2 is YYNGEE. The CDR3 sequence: CASSVAEGAGGGDTQYF. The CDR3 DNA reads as TGTGCCAGCAGCGTAGCGGAGGGAGCGGGAGGAGGGGATACGCAGTATTTT.

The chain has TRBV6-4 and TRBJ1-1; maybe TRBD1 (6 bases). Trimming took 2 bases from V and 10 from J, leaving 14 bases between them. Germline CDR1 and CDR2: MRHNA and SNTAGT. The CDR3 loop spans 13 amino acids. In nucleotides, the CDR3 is TGTGCCAGCAGTGACGAAGGGGGACGGAGAGCTTTCTTT. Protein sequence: CASSDEGGRRAFF.

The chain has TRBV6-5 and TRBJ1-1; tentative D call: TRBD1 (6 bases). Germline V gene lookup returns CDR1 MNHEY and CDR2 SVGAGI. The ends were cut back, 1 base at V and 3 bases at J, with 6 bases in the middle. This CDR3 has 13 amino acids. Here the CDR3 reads CASSYYRDTEAFF. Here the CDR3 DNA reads TGTGCCAGCAGTTACTACAGGGACACTGAAGCTTTCTTT.

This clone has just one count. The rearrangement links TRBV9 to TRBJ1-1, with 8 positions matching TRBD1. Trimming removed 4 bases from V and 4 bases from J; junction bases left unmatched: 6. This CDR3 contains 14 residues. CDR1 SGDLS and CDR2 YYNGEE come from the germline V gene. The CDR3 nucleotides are TGTGCCAGCAGCTCAACAGGGGGTGGCACTGAAGCTTTCTTT. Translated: CASSSTGGGTEAFF.

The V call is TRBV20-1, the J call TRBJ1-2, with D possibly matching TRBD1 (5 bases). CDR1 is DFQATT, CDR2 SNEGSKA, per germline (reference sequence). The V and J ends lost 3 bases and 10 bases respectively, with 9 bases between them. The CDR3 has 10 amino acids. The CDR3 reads CSARKGSYTF. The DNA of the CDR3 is TGCAGTGCTAGGAAGGGGTCCTACACCTTC.